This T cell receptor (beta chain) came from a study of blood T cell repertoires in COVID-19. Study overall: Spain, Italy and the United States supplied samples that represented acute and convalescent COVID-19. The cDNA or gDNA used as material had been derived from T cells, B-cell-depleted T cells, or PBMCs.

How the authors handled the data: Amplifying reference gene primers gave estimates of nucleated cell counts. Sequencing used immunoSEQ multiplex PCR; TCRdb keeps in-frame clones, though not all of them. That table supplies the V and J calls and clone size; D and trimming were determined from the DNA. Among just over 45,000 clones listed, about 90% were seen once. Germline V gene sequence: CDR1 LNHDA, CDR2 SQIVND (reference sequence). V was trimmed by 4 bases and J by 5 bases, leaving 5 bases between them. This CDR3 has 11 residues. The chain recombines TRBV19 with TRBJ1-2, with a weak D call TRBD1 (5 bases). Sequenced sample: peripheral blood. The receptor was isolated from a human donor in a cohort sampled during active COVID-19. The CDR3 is CASSTGYGYTF. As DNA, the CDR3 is TGTGCCAGTAGTACAGGGTATGGCTACACCTTC.